The clone carrying this TCR beta chain was seen a handful of times. As yet, its antigen is unknown. It was with unique molecular identifiers that the TCRbeta library was prepared. MiXCR, run by TCRdb on the PCR reads, gives a single entry per CDR3 protein. In the table there are fewer than 550,000 distinct CDR3 sequences, approximately 10% of which are singletons. This CDR3 has 14 residues. The germline V gene has CDR1 DFQATT and CDR2 SNEGSKA (reference sequence). V was shortened by 0 bases and J by 9 bases, with 15 bases between the two germline ends. The data were taken from a study of T-cell reconstitution after alpha-beta-depleted transplantation in children. General study points: Hyperexpanded clones declined; after one year, newly produced T cells mostly supplied diversity. Reportedly, roughly two months post-transplant, alpha-beta T cells arose from several hundred expanded graft clones. Diversity of TCRbeta at day 60 was high in some patients, arising from surviving recipient T cells and thymic progenitors.

The material was PBMCs, mostly from graft donor cells, obtained 180 days after TCRalphabeta/CD19-depleted stem cell transplant. The rearrangement links TRBV20-1 to TRBJ2-1; a possible D gene is TRBD2 (6 bases). The receptor was isolated from a female patient aged 2-15 years who had a stem cell transplant for aplastic anemia, so the T cells may come from the graft donor. The CDR3 loop reads CSARDRVRGSEQFF. In DNA form, the CDR3 reads TGCAGTGCTAGAGATCGGGTCCGGGGGAGTGAGCAGTTCTTC.